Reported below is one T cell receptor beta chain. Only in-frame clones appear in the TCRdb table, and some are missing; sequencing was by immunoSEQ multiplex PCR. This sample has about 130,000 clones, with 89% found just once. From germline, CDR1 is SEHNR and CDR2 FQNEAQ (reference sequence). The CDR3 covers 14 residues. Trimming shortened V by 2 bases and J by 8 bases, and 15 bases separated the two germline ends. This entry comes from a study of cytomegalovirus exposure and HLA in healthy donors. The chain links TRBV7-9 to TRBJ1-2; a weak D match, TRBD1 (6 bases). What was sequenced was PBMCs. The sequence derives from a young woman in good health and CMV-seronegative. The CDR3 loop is CASSLLTGPAGYTF. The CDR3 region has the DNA TGTGCCAGCAGCTTACTTACAGGGCCGGCAGGCTACACCTTC.